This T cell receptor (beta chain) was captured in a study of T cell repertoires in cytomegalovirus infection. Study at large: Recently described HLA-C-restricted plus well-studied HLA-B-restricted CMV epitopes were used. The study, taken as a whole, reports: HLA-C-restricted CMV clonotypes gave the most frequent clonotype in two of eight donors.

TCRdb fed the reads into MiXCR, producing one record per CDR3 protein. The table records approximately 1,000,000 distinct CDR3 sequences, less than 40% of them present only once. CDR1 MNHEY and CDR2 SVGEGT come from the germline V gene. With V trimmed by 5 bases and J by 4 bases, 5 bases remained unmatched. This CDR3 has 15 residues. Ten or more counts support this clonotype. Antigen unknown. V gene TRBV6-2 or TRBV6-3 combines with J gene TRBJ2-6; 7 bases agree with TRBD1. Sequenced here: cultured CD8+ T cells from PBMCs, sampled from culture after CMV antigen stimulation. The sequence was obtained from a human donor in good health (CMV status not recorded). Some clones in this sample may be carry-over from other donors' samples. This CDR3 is CASSPGGSGANVLTF. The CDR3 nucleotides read TGTGCCAGCAGTCCAGGGGGATCCGGGGCCAACGTCCTGACTTTC.